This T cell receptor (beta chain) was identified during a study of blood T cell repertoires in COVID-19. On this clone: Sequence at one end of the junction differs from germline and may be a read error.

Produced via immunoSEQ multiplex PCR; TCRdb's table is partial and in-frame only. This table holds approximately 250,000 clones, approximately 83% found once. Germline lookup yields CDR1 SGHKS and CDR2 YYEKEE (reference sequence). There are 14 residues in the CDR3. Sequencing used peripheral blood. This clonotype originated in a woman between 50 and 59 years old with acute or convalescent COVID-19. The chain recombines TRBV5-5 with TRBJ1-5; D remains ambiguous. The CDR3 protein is CASCYSIGFQPEHF. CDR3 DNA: TGTGCCAGCTGCTACTCGATCGGGTTTCAGCCCGAGCATTTT.